This T cell receptor beta chain was observed in a study of cytomegalovirus exposure and HLA in healthy donors. Study-wide results and limits: Previous analysis showed most TCR beta V segments were productive about 87% or about 30% of the time. Serostatus for CMV was the only available immune exposure information.

The CDR3 is 13 amino acids. The V and J ends lost 5 bases and 7 bases, in that order; junction bases with no gene match: 3. The germline V gene encodes CDR1 MNHEY and CDR2 SVGAGI. The study ran its PCR with 60 Vbeta and 13 Jbeta primers. Clones were sequenced by immunoSEQ multiplex PCR, and TCRdb holds only the in-frame ones, with some missing. The sample contains fewer than 250,000 clones, 80% to 90% of which appear only once. To note about this clone: The antigen remains unidentified.

This clonotype was sampled from a man aged 35 to 55 in good health and CMV-seropositive. The chain has TRBV6-5 and TRBJ1-2; the match to TRBD1 covers 11 bases. The source material was PBMCs. Written as DNA, the CDR3 is TGTGCCAGCAGTCGGACAGGGGGCAGTGGCTACACCTTC. Protein sequence: CASSRTGGSGYTF.